This T cell receptor beta chain was found in a study of response to subunit inactivated influenza vaccine. Study-level points and caveats: Authors suggested few new T cells are recruited by each seasonal influenza vaccination.

Deletions cut 6 bases from V and 5 bases from J, with 11 bases between. The germline CDR1 and CDR2 sequences are SQVTM and ANQGSEA. CDR3 size: 12 residues. In its sample, this clonotype was seen many times. Its specificity is unknown. TCRdb called the RT-PCR reads again in MiXCR, with one record for every CDR3 protein. This table holds more than 600,000 distinct CDR3 sequences, approximately 17% found once. The clonotype was recovered from a man between 45 and 60 years old who received an inactivated influenza vaccine. Sequencing used PBMCs from blood, obtained more than 4 days after vaccination. The genes are TRBV29-1 and TRBJ2-4; D remains unclear. The CDR3 is CSVGVTENIQYF. In nucleotides, the CDR3 is TGCAGCGTGGGTGTTACGGAAAACATTCAGTACTTC.